This T cell receptor beta chain was sequenced during a study of cytomegalovirus exposure and HLA in healthy donors. Trimming stripped 4 bases from V and 7 bases from J, with 15 bases between. Looked up from germline, CDR1 is SGHRS and CDR2 is YFSETQ. The CDR3 runs 14 residues. The PCR employed 60 Vbeta primers together with 13 Jbeta primers. The data were produced by immunoSEQ multiplex PCR, yet TCRdb's version contains in-frame clones alone and is incomplete. This sample contains some 200,000 clones. The chain uses TRBV5-1 and TRBJ2-1, with D perhaps TRBD1 (6 bases). The sample was PBMCs. The sequence was collected from a girl aged 2 to 10 in good health and CMV-seropositive. The CDR3, as DNA: TGCGCCAGCAGCCGGACCCAGGGGTATAATGAGCAGTTCTTC. This gives the protein CASSRTQGYNEQFF.